Shown below are 6 T cell receptor beta chains from a single sample sequenced in a study of T cells after yellow fever vaccination (dated 2019 in TCRdb). What this sample's treatment or condition label stands for: live attenuated yellow fever vaccine strain. Receptors were amplified or captured by 5' RACE. The instrument was an Illumina HiSeq 2500. Using fastp at Q25 and MiXCR, TCRdb reprocessed the public reads and kept productive beta chains. Every CDR3 protein is listed once, alongside the most common genes and DNA of its rows. The sample includes around 72,000 distinct CDR3 sequences, with roughly 7% observed a single time. The ten largest clones capture roughly 28% of the sample. The sample consisted of CD8+ T cells sorted from PBMCs, taken 10 to 11 days after the first yellow fever vaccination. The receptors derive from a man aged 18 to 30 who received the YFV17D yellow fever vaccine.

This clonotype has a count of ten or more. The chain recombines TRBV15 with TRBJ2-1; tentatively, D is TRBD2 (6 bases). V shed 3 bases and J shed 9 bases, with 15 bases lying between them. This CDR3 has 14 residues. Germline V gene sequence: CDR1 LNHNV, CDR2 YYDKDF (reference sequence). The CDR3 sequence: CATSSSGEQGEQFF. The CDR3 region has the DNA TGTGCCACCAGCAGTTCGGGGGAACAAGGTGAGCAGTTCTTC.

This chain joins TRBV5-4 and TRBJ2-1; D is uncertain. Trimming cost V 0 bases and J 10 bases, with 11 bases left between them. In germline, CDR1 is SGHNT, CDR2 YYREEE (reference sequence). The CDR3 loop spans 13 amino acids. In DNA, the CDR3 is TGTGCCAGCAGCTTGGCCCCATCTACGGAGCAGTTCTTC. This encodes CASSLAPSTEQFF.

This clonotype was detected ten times or more. This chain uses TRBV6-1 with TRBJ2-1, with 9 bases that match TRBD2. There are 15 residues in the CDR3. Germline loops: CDR1 MNHNS, CDR2 SASEGT. V lost 6 bases and J lost 5; bases outside the gene matches: 8. The CDR3 spells CASRTLRLADNEQFF. CDR3 nucleotide sequence: TGTGCCAGCAGGACCCTTAGACTAGCGGACAATGAGCAGTTCTTC.

This clonotype was counted only a few times. V and J are TRBV10-3 and TRBJ2-7; tentative D call: TRBD1 (6 bases). CDR3 length equals 13 residues. V was cut by 10 bases and J by 0 bases, with 13 bases left in between. Germline V gene sequence: CDR1 ENHRY, CDR2 SYGVKD. The CDR3 reads CATNTGSSYEQYF. As DNA, the CDR3 is TGTGCCACCAACACAGGGAGCTCCTACGAGCAGTACTTC.

This clonotype was detected ten times or more. The genes are TRBV4-3 and TRBJ1-2; no firm D call. CDR3 size: 15 residues. The V gene lost 1 base and the J gene lost 2 bases, with 11 bases spanning the gap. Germline values: CDR1 LGHNA, CDR2 YSLEER. CDR3 loop: CASSQGSSGNYGYTF. The CDR3 DNA is TGCGCCAGCAGCCAAGGGTCGAGCGGCAACTATGGCTACACCTTC.

The table lists this clonotype with many counts. The chain uses TRBV29-1 and TRBJ1-1, with D possibly being TRBD1 (5 bases). Trimming took 3 bases from V and 3 from J, leaving 8 bases between them. CDR3 length: 12 residues. Germline CDR1 is SQVTM and CDR2 is ANQGSEA. The CDR3 is CSVDPGHTEAFF. The CDR3 nucleotides are TGCAGCGTTGACCCGGGGCACACTGAAGCTTTCTTT.